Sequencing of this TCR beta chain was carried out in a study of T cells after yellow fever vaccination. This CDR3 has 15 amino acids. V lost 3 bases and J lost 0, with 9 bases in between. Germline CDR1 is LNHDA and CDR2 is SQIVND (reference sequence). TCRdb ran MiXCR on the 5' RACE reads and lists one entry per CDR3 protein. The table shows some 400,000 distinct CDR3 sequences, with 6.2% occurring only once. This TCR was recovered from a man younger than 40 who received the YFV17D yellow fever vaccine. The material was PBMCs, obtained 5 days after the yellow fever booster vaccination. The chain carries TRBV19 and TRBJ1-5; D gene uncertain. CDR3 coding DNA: TGTGCCAGTAGTATTGGCGCAGTTAGCAATCAGCCCCAGCATTTT. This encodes CASSIGAVSNQPQHF.